This is a list of T cell receptor beta chains from one sample in a study of CD8+CD57+ T cells in acquired aplastic anemia. TCRdb redid the calling of the reads with MiXCR, one entry per CDR3 protein. This table holds 150,000 to 200,000 distinct CDR3 sequences, around 48% found once. The specimen was sorted CD4+, CD8+, or CD8+CD57+ T cells (not recorded which) from PBMCs. Every receptor here comes from a human donor with aplastic anemia. CDR3s include the opening cysteine and the closing phenylalanine or tryptophan. A D gene is named only where the DNA matches it firmly. Clone size is given for some rows only: seen once, a few or many times, or a class if the clone is expanded.

clone size: NA
J gene: TRBJ2-1
D gene: NA
V gene: TRBV29-1
CDR3 DNA: TGCAGCGTTGGGGGGCTAGTCAATGAGCAGTTCTTC
CDR3 protein: CSVGGLVNEQFF

clone size: few
J gene: TRBJ1-3
D gene: NA
V gene: TRBV25-1
CDR3 DNA: TGTGCCAGCAGTGAGGGGGACGGGATAGGAAACACCATATATTTT
CDR3 protein: CASSEGDGIGNTIYF

clone size: NA
J gene: TRBJ2-7
D gene: NA
V gene: TRBV19
CDR3 DNA: TGTGCCAGTAGTGCCTATACAGGGTCCTACGAGCAGTACTTC
CDR3 protein: CASSAYTGSYEQYF

clone size: few
J gene: TRBJ2-5
D gene: TRBD1
V gene: TRBV7-7
CDR3 DNA: TGTGCTAGCAGCCGGGACAGGGGACAAGAGACCCAGTACTTC
CDR3 protein: CASSRDRGQETQYF

clone size: NA
J gene: TRBJ2-1
D gene: NA
V gene: TRBV15
CDR3 DNA: TGTGCCACCAGCAGAGATGGGGATGAGCAGTTCTTC
CDR3 protein: CATSRDGDEQFF

clone size: few
J gene: TRBJ2-5
D gene: TRBD1
V gene: TRBV29-1
CDR3 DNA: TGCAGCGTTGGCCCCGGGACAGACGAAGAGACCCAGTACTTC
CDR3 protein: CSVGPGTDEETQYF

clone size: NA
J gene: TRBJ1-3
D gene: NA
V gene: TRBV5-6
CDR3 DNA: TGTGCCAGCAGCATACCAGGGATGCTAGACACCATATATTTT
CDR3 protein: CASSIPGMLDTIYF

clone size: NA
J gene: TRBJ1-2
D gene: TRBD1
V gene: TRBV20-1
CDR3 DNA: TGCAGTGCTAGAGGTACCGGGACAGGAGGCTATGGCTACACCTTC
CDR3 protein: CSARGTGTGGYGYTF

clone size: NA
J gene: TRBJ2-5
D gene: NA
V gene: TRBV7-2
CDR3 DNA: TGTGCCAGCGACCGGGCCCTTGGCCGCCAAGAGACCCAGTACTTC
CDR3 protein: CASDRALGRQETQYF

clone size: NA
J gene: TRBJ2-5
D gene: TRBD2
V gene: TRBV15
CDR3 DNA: TGTGCCACCAGCAGAGGGAAGAGGGAGGGCCAAGAGACCCAGTACTTC
CDR3 protein: CATSRGKREGQETQYF

clone size: NA
J gene: TRBJ2-5
D gene: TRBD1
V gene: TRBV30
CDR3 DNA: TGTGCCTGGAGCCGGGACAGTGAAGAGACCCAGTACTTC
CDR3 protein: CAWSRDSEETQYF

clone size: NA
J gene: TRBJ1-3
D gene: NA
V gene: TRBV6-1
CDR3 DNA: TGTGCCAGCACCAGACAGAATTGGTTGGAGAACTCTGGAGACACCATATATTTT
CDR3 protein: CASTRQNWLENSGDTIYF

clone size: once
J gene: TRBJ1-1
D gene: TRBD1
V gene: TRBV7-6
CDR3 DNA: TGTGCCAGCAGCTCGCCGGGACAGGGGTTAACTGAAGCTTTCTTT
CDR3 protein: CASSSPGQGLTEAFF

clone size: many
J gene: TRBJ1-4
D gene: NA
V gene: TRBV20-1
CDR3 DNA: TGCAGTGCTAGGTCGGGGACAACTAATGAAAAACTGTTTTTT
CDR3 protein: CSARSGTTNEKLFF

clone size: NA
J gene: TRBJ2-7
D gene: NA
V gene: TRBV6-4
CDR3 DNA: TGTGCCAGCAGTGCCGTACCTGGGGGCACCTACGAGCAGTACTTC
CDR3 protein: CASSAVPGGTYEQYF

clone size: many
J gene: TRBJ2-4
D gene: NA
V gene: TRBV20-1
CDR3 DNA: TGCAGTGCTAGTATTCCCACAGGGCCGGCGGGTATTCAGTACTTC
CDR3 protein: CSASIPTGPAGIQYF

clone size: NA
J gene: TRBJ2-1
D gene: NA
V gene: TRBV2
CDR3 DNA: TGTGCCAGCAGTGTTCTGGGCGACAATGAGCAGTTCTTC
CDR3 protein: CASSVLGDNEQFF

clone size: NA
J gene: TRBJ1-5
D gene: NA
V gene: TRBV20-1
CDR3 DNA: TGCAGTGCTAGAGATTACCGGGAGCAGCCCCAGCATTTT
CDR3 protein: CSARDYREQPQHF

clone size: NA
J gene: TRBJ2-7
D gene: NA
V gene: TRBV7-9
CDR3 DNA: TGTGCCAGCAGCCCCCGCGCGGACGAGCAGTACTTC
CDR3 protein: CASSPRADEQYF

clone size: NA
J gene: TRBJ1-1
D gene: NA
V gene: TRBV13
CDR3 DNA: TGTGCCAGCAGCTTAGCCGGGGGCAGGCGTAGCACTGAAGCTTTCTTT
CDR3 protein: CASSLAGGRRSTEAFF

clone size: few
J gene: TRBJ2-7
D gene: NA
V gene: TRBV20-1
CDR3 DNA: TGCAGTGCCACTGCTCAAGGCCCCTACGAGCAGTACTTC
CDR3 protein: CSATAQGPYEQYF

clone size: NA
J gene: TRBJ2-7
D gene: TRBD1
V gene: TRBV24-1
CDR3 DNA: TGTGCCACCAGCTCGGGACAGTCGTACGAGCAGTACTTC
CDR3 protein: CATSSGQSYEQYF

clone size: NA
J gene: TRBJ2-7
D gene: NA
V gene: TRBV4-3
CDR3 DNA: TGCGCCAGCAGCCAAGATCTTACTAGACGAGGCTACGAGCAGTACTTC
CDR3 protein: CASSQDLTRRGYEQYF

clone size: NA
J gene: TRBJ2-7
D gene: TRBD2
V gene: TRBV20-1
CDR3 DNA: TGCAGTGCGGGAGGGCTAGAGCGCGAGCAGTACTTC
CDR3 protein: CSAGGLEREQYF

clone size: NA
J gene: TRBJ2-7
D gene: NA
V gene: TRBV12-3/TRBV12-4
CDR3 DNA: TGTGCCAGCAGTTTAGGATGGGCGGCAAGCTCCTACGAGCAGTACTTC
CDR3 protein: CASSLGWAASSYEQYF

clone size: NA
J gene: TRBJ2-1
D gene: NA
V gene: TRBV29-1
CDR3 DNA: TGCAGCGTTGAAGAAAATCGACGGAATGAGCAGTTCTTC
CDR3 protein: CSVEENRRNEQFF

clone size: many
J gene: TRBJ2-2
D gene: NA
V gene: TRBV2
CDR3 DNA: TGTGCCAGCAGTGGGGGTACGGTTGACACCGGGGAGCTGTTTTTT
CDR3 protein: CASSGGTVDTGELFF

clone size: NA
J gene: TRBJ1-1
D gene: NA
V gene: TRBV20-1
CDR3 DNA: TGCAGTGCTAGACAGGGCACTGAAGCTTTCTTT
CDR3 protein: CSARQGTEAFF

clone size: NA
J gene: TRBJ2-3
D gene: TRBD1
V gene: TRBV10-3
CDR3 DNA: TGTGCCATCAGTGAGCCGGGACAGTCCCGAAGGCAGTATTTT
CDR3 protein: CAISEPGQSRRQYF

clone size: many
J gene: TRBJ2-5
D gene: NA
V gene: TRBV7-8
CDR3 DNA: TGTGCCAGCAGCTCAGGGGGGCCCCAAGAGACCCAGTACTTC
CDR3 protein: CASSSGGPQETQYF

clone size: many
J gene: TRBJ1-1
D gene: TRBD1
V gene: TRBV7-9
CDR3 DNA: TGTGCCAGCAGCCCCCGACAGGGTATGAACACTGAAGCTTTCTTT
CDR3 protein: CASSPRQGMNTEAFF

clone size: NA
J gene: TRBJ2-5
D gene: NA
V gene: TRBV10-3
CDR3 DNA: TGTGCCATCAGTACCACAGGGCCTGAAGAGACCCAGTACTTC
CDR3 protein: CAISTTGPEETQYF

clone size: NA
J gene: TRBJ2-5
D gene: NA
V gene: TRBV25-1
CDR3 DNA: TGTGCCAGCAGCCTCCTCAGCACACAAGAGACCCAGTACTTC
CDR3 protein: CASSLLSTQETQYF

clone size: many
J gene: TRBJ1-2
D gene: NA
V gene: TRBV7-9
CDR3 DNA: TGTGCCAGCAGCCCATCCCCCCTAGGGGACTATGGCTACACCTTC
CDR3 protein: CASSPSPLGDYGYTF

clone size: once
J gene: TRBJ1-5
D gene: NA
V gene: TRBV15
CDR3 DNA: TGTGCCACCAGCAGAGACCTTCCGGGGAGCAGGGCTAGCAATCAGCCCCAGCATTTT
CDR3 protein: CATSRDLPGSRASNQPQHF

clone size: few
J gene: TRBJ1-1
D gene: NA
V gene: TRBV3-1
CDR3 DNA: TGTGCCAGCAGCCAAGATGTGGCTAATAGGTTGAACACTGAAGCTTTCTTT
CDR3 protein: CASSQDVANRLNTEAFF

clone size: many
J gene: TRBJ1-5
D gene: TRBD1
V gene: TRBV10-3
CDR3 DNA: TGTGCCATCAGTGAGTCCCCGTGGAGGGGGCAGGGGAATCAGCCCCAGCATTTT
CDR3 protein: CAISESPWRGQGNQPQHF

clone size: NA
J gene: TRBJ1-2
D gene: NA
V gene: TRBV29-1
CDR3 DNA: TGCAGCGTTGCAGGAGGGGAGAATGGCTACACCTTC
CDR3 protein: CSVAGGENGYTF

clone size: once
J gene: TRBJ2-2
D gene: NA
V gene: TRBV6-1
CDR3 DNA: TGTGCCAGCAGTGCCGAACCCGGGACTTTGAACACCGGGGAGCTGTTTTTT
CDR3 protein: CASSAEPGTLNTGELFF

clone size: many
J gene: TRBJ1-2
D gene: NA
V gene: TRBV7-9
CDR3 DNA: TGTGCCAGCAGCTCGGCGGAACAGGGTAACTATGGCTACACCTTC
CDR3 protein: CASSSAEQGNYGYTF

clone size: NA
J gene: TRBJ2-1
D gene: NA
V gene: TRBV15
CDR3 DNA: TGTGCCACCAGCAGAGATTCAGGGTGGAATGAGCAGTTCTTC
CDR3 protein: CATSRDSGWNEQFF

clone size: many
J gene: TRBJ1-1
D gene: NA
V gene: TRBV4-1
CDR3 DNA: TGCGCCAGCAGCCAAGATGGAGGAGGGGGCACTGAAGCTTTCTTT
CDR3 protein: CASSQDGGGGTEAFF

clone size: many
J gene: TRBJ2-5
D gene: NA
V gene: TRBV5-8
CDR3 DNA: TGTGCCAGCAGCTTTAGCGTGAGCGCTACCCAAGAGACCCAGTACTTC
CDR3 protein: CASSFSVSATQETQYF